This is a list of T cell receptor beta chains from one sample in a study of blood T cell repertoires in COVID-19. Produced via immunoSEQ multiplex PCR; TCRdb's table is partial and in-frame only. The data show roughly 250,000 clones, approximately 87% seen once. Sequencing was carried out using peripheral blood. The receptors were gathered from a woman aged 25 to 39 with COVID-19, enrolled during active disease. The CDR3 runs from the conserved cysteine through the conserved F or W. Fields, in order: D gene, clone size, J gene, V gene, CDR3 length, CDR3 DNA, CDR3 protein. D genes are given only for firm matches. The size of a clone is reported for some rows only, either as once, few or many, or as a class for expanded clones.

TRBD1 few TRBJ2-5 TRBV10-3 15 TGTGCCATCAGTGCAGGGGACAGCCAACCAGAGACCCAGTACTTC CAISAGDSQPETQYF
TRBD2 - TRBJ2-7 TRBV5-1 19 TGCGCCAGCAGCTTGGGACTAGCGGGGGGGTCCAACCTTTACTACGAGCAGTACTTC CASSLGLAGGSNLYYEQYF
- - TRBJ2-5 TRBV2 13 TGTGTCGGAGCTGGCGGAGAGTTAGTGACCCAGTACTTC CVGAGGELVTQYF
TRBD1 - TRBJ2-1 TRBV5-5 15 TGTGCCAGCAGCTGGGCAGGGGGCCAATTGGGTGAGCAGTTCTTC CASSWAGGQLGEQFF
- - TRBJ1-3 TRBV3-1/TRBV3-2 14 TGTGCCAGCAGCCAAGATTGGAGTGGAAACACCATATATTTT CASSQDWSGNTIYF
TRBD1 - TRBJ1-1 TRBV3-1/TRBV3-2 15 TGTGCCAGCAGCCAAAAGGGACAGCTGAACACTGAAGCTTTCTTT CASSQKGQLNTEAFF
TRBD2 - TRBJ2-1 TRBV2 14 TGTGCCAGCAGTGACGGGGGGGCTCTCAATGAGCAGTTCTTC CASSDGGALNEQFF
TRBD2 - TRBJ2-2 TRBV4-1 19 TGCGCCAGCAGCCAGTCCGGGGGTAGCGGGGGGCATGTCACCGGGGAGCTGTTTTTT CASSQSGGSGGHVTGELFF
TRBD1 - TRBJ1-6 TRBV4-1 15 TGCGCCAGCAGCCAAGGACAGGGTCATAATTCACCCCTCCACTTT CASSQGQGHNSPLHF
TRBD1 - TRBJ2-1 TRBV27 13 TGTGCCAGCAGTTTAGACAGGGCGAATGAGCAGTTCTTC CASSLDRANEQFF
- - TRBJ1-2 TRBV6-5 14 TGTGCCAGCACCAACGGGGGGGGCGGAAAAAGGTACACCTTC CASTNGGGGKRYTF
TRBD1 - TRBJ1-1 TRBV7-9 14 TGTGCCAGCAGCTCGGGACAGGGATCGACTGAAGCTTTCTTT CASSSGQGSTEAFF
TRBD2 - TRBJ2-5 TRBV5-6 15 TGTGCCAGCAGCCCAGGACTAGCGGGGGGTGCGACCCAGTACTTC CASSPGLAGGATQYF
- - TRBJ1-6 TRBV9 16 TGTGCCAGCAGCGCCCGGACAGCTCACGGGAATTCACCCCTCCACTTT CASSARTAHGNSPLHF
- - TRBJ2-7 TRBV4-2 15 TGTGCCAGCAGCAGCTACTTGGGGGCCGGCTACGAGCAGTACTTC CASSSYLGAGYEQYF
- - TRBJ2-5 TRBV5-1 15 TGCGCCAGCAGCTTGATGACTAACACACAAGAGACCCAGTACTTC CASSLMTNTQETQYF
TRBD2 - TRBJ2-5 TRBV5-1 15 TGCGCCAGCAGCTTGGCCGGGACTAGCGAAGAGACCCAGTACTTC CASSLAGTSEETQYF
- - TRBJ2-7 TRBV18 15 TGTGCCAGCTCACCCGCAAGACGGAGGAAGGCCGAGCAGTACTTC CASSPARRRKAEQYF
TRBD1 - TRBJ1-6 TRBV2 16 TGTGCCAGCACCGAACCCGCGCAGGGGGCTCGGTCACCCCTCCACTTT CASTEPAQGARSPLHF
- - TRBJ1-4 TRBV6-5 15 TGTGCCAGCAGTAGGCAGGGGTTCAGCTTTGAAAAACTGTTTTTT CASSRQGFSFEKLFF
TRBD2 - TRBJ2-5 TRBV7-8 13 TGTGCCAGCAGTCGTCGGGAGGGCGAGACCCAGTACTTC CASSRREGETQYF
- - TRBJ2-7 TRBV19 14 TGTGCCAGTACCCCGACTGGAGGGATCTACGAGCAGTACTTC CASTPTGGIYEQYF
- - TRBJ2-7 TRBV7-9 15 TGTGCCAGCAGCCCTAGGGGCGTTATTACCTACGAGCAGTACTTC CASSPRGVITYEQYF
- - TRBJ1-6 TRBV21-1 13 TGTGCCAGCAGCCCAGTTAATTTTTCACCCCTCCACTTT CASSPVNFSPLHF
- - TRBJ1-2 TRBV7-9 14 TGTGCCAGCAGCTTACGAGAACGAGCCTATGGCTACACCTTC CASSLRERAYGYTF
TRBD2 - TRBJ2-7 TRBV7-8 13 TGTGCCAGCAGCAATGCGGGGGAATACGAGCAGTACTTC CASSNAGEYEQYF
- - TRBJ2-4 TRBV30 14 TGTGCCTGGAGCAAGGGACAAAAGTCTTCCATTCAGTACTTC CAWSKGQKSSIQYF
TRBD1 - TRBJ2-7 TRBV11-2 16 TGTGCCAGCAGCTTAATGTCGACAGGGGTAACCTACGAGCAGTACTTC CASSLMSTGVTYEQYF
TRBD2 - TRBJ2-1 TRBV4-1 16 TGCGCCAGCAGCCCAGCAATGGGGGGGTCCTACAATGAGCAGTTCTTC CASSPAMGGSYNEQFF
- - TRBJ2-5 TRBV2 13 TGTGCCAGCAATGGAGGCAGGCAAGAGACCCAGTACTTC CASNGGRQETQYF
- few TRBJ2-1 TRBV6-5 13 TGTGCCAGCAGTTACTCGCACGGCAATGAGCAGTTCTTC CASSYSHGNEQFF
- once TRBJ2-7 TRBV6-5 14 TGTGCCAGCAGTTACTCGAAAGGGGCCTACGAGCAGTACTTC CASSYSKGAYEQYF
TRBD2 - TRBJ2-5 TRBV5-5 17 TGTGCCAGCAGTCCATTAGGCAGCGGGGGGGCCCTGGAGACCCAGTACTTC CASSPLGSGGALETQYF
TRBD1 - TRBJ2-7 TRBV25-1 15 TGTGCCAGCAGTGAATCGAGGACAGGGTCCTACGAGCAGTACTTC CASSESRTGSYEQYF
TRBD2 - TRBJ2-3 TRBV5-4 16 TGTGCCAGCAGCTTGAGGGTAGCGGGGGCAGGAGATACGCAGTATTTT CASSLRVAGAGDTQYF
TRBD1 - TRBJ1-5 TRBV7-9 15 TGTGCCAGCAGCTTGGACAGGGAGGAATTGCAGCCCCAGCATTTT CASSLDREELQPQHF
- - TRBJ2-7 TRBV7-2 15 TGTGCCAGCAGCCCTTGGGGGGGGCCCTACTACGAGCAGTACTTC CASSPWGGPYYEQYF
- - TRBJ1-1 TRBV25-1 12 TGTGCCAGCAGTGAGCCGGGAACAAAAGCTTTCTTT CASSEPGTKAFF
- - TRBJ2-1 TRBV6-5 13 TGTGCCAGCGACTTGCCCCCCTACAATGAGCAGTTCTTC CASDLPPYNEQFF
- - TRBJ2-7 TRBV7-2 13 TGTGCCAGCAGCGCCTGGGACATTTACGAGCAGTACTTC CASSAWDIYEQYF
- - TRBJ1-5 TRBV6-6 18 TGTGCCAGCAGTCCCAGGGGCCACCCCACTTATAGCAATCAGCCCCAGCATTTT CASSPRGHPTYSNQPQHF
- - TRBJ1-4 TRBV2 14 TGTGCCAGCAGTGAAACGGGTCGAGGTGAAAAACTGTTTTTT CASSETGRGEKLFF
- - TRBJ1-1 TRBV7-2 13 TGTGCCAGCAGCCCCCGGGTGAACACTGAAGCTTTCTTT CASSPRVNTEAFF
- - TRBJ1-2 TRBV10-1 13 TGCGCCAGCAGTGAGTCCGCGGACTATGGCTACACCTTC CASSESADYGYTF
- once TRBJ2-5 TRBV3-1/TRBV3-2 13 TGTGCCAGCACCCGAAGGGGGATGGAGACCCAGTACTTC CASTRRGMETQYF